This passage covers 22 T cell receptor beta chains from one sample sequenced in a study of T cell repertoires in ileal Crohn's disease. Libraries were prepared by immunoSEQ multiplex PCR; TCRdb keeps only in-frame clonotypes and omits some of them. The sample holds roughly 2,000 clones, nearly 98% seen once. Material: ileal tissue. These receptors all come from an adult with Crohn's disease.

The V gene is TRBV7-8, the J gene TRBJ1-4, with D maybe TRBD1 (5 bases). The length of the CDR3 is 16 residues. The V gene lost 5 bases and the J gene lost 2 bases, with 15 bases spanning the gap. The germline V gene has CDR1 SGHVS and CDR2 FQNEAQ. CDR3: CASSRRTGFTNEKLFF. CDR3 coding DNA: TGTGCCAGCAGCCGGCGAACAGGTTTTACTAATGAAAAACTGTTTTTT.

The CDR3 spells CASSDEGTDNSPLHF. CDR3 nucleotides: TGTGCCAGCAGCGATGAGGGGACTGATAATTCACCCCTCCACTTT. The chain couples TRBV9 to TRBJ1-6; D may be TRBD1 (5 bases). Germline V lookup: CDR1 SGDLS, CDR2 YYNGEE. This CDR3 is 15 amino acids long. V was trimmed by 3 bases and J by 5 bases, leaving 12 bases between them.

V and J are TRBV29-1 and TRBJ2-3; perhaps TRBD2 as D (6 bases). Germline values: CDR1 SQVTM, CDR2 ANQGSEA. V was cut by 4 bases and J by 1 base, with 12 bases left in between. The CDR3 covers 14 residues. CDR3 bases: TGCAGCGTTGGCGGAGGGAAGGGCACAGATACGCAGTATTTT. Protein sequence: CSVGGGKGTDTQYF.

The chain is built from TRBV4-2 and TRBJ1-2; the D gene is possibly TRBD1 (5 bases). Trimming pared 4 bases from V and 3 bases from J, leaving 21 bases between. This CDR3 is 17 amino acids long. The germline V gene encodes CDR1 LGHNA and CDR2 YNFKEQ. CDR3 sequence: CASSPGPIQVGDYGYTF. CDR3 DNA sequence: TGTGCCAGCAGCCCTGGACCTATCCAGGTAGGGGACTATGGCTACACCTTC.

J is TRBJ1-5 and V is TRBV15, with a weak D call TRBD1 (5 bases). CDR1 and CDR2 from the germline V gene are LNHNV and YYDKDF (reference sequence). V was shortened by 1 base and J by 6 bases, with 16 bases between the two germline ends. This CDR3 spans 16 amino acids. This chain's CDR3 is CATSRGGLHVGQPQHF. The CDR3 DNA follows: TGTGCCACCAGCAGAGGGGGCCTACACGTCGGTCAGCCCCAGCATTTT.

The V gene is TRBV10-3, the J gene TRBJ2-1, with 7 bases lining up with TRBD1. Trimming removed 2 bases from V and 8 bases from J; junction bases left unmatched: 0. CDR3 size: 12 residues. Germline V gene sequence: CDR1 ENHRY, CDR2 SYGVKD. CDR3 sequence (DNA): TGTGCCATCAGTGAGACAGGGGATGAGCAGTTCTTC. This codes for CAISETGDEQFF.

The rearrangement uses TRBV7-9 and TRBJ2-3; D gene uncertain. Germline V gene sequence: CDR1 SEHNR, CDR2 FQNEAQ (reference sequence). V gave up 5 bases and J gave up 4 bases, with 10 bases separating them. This CDR3 region has 13 residues. CDR3 DNA: TGTGCCAGCAGCCCCCTAGGCGCAGATACGCAGTATTTT. Amino acid sequence: CASSPLGADTQYF.

The chain recombines TRBV18 with TRBJ2-7, with 7 bases identical to TRBD2. The CDR3 has 15 amino acids. Germline assignment: CDR1 KGHSH and CDR2 LQKENI. Trimming cost V 2 bases and J 4 bases; bases outside gene matches: 8. The CDR3 protein is CASSPAAGAIYEQYF. The DNA of the CDR3 is TGTGCCAGCTCACCAGCCGCGGGAGCGATTTACGAGCAGTACTTC.

The chain joins TRBV14 to TRBJ2-3, with D perhaps TRBD1 (6 bases). The CDR3 sequence is 14 residues long. Germline CDR1 SGHDN, CDR2 FVKESK. Trimming cost V 1 base and J 5 bases, with 10 bases left between them. CDR3 loop: CASSQGTVRDTQYF. The CDR3 nucleotides are TGTGCCAGCAGCCAAGGGACAGTTAGAGATACGCAGTATTTT.

V gene TRBV10-1 combines with J gene TRBJ2-7; 7 nucleotides align to TRBD1. This CDR3 spans 15 amino acids. The trim removed 4 bases at V and 1 base at J, leaving 7 bases unmatched. Per germline, CDR1 WNHNN and CDR2 SYGVQD (reference sequence). CDR3 loop: CASSADRHISYEQYV. For the CDR3, the DNA is TGCGCCAGCAGTGCGGACAGGCATATTTCCTACGAGCAGTACGTC.

CDR3 bases: TGTGCCAGTAGTATAGATGCGGACTCCTACGAGCAGTACTTC. Protein: CASSIDADSYEQYF. The rearrangement uses TRBV19 and TRBJ2-7; D is unclear. The V end was cut by 0 bases, the J end by 0 bases, with 6 bases between. CDR1 is LNHDA, CDR2 SQIVND, per germline (reference sequence). The CDR3 totals 14 residues.

J is TRBJ1-6 and V is TRBV4-2; TRBD1 aligns across 8 bases. V shed 1 base and J 7 bases; nucleotides not matched to a gene: 6. The CDR3 extends over 16 amino acids. The germline V gene encodes CDR1 LGHNA and CDR2 YNFKEQ. The CDR3 reads CASSQAPQGANSPLHF. For the CDR3, the DNA is TGTGCCAGCAGCCAAGCTCCCCAGGGGGCCAATTCACCCCTCCACTTT.

The chain joins TRBV19 to TRBJ1-1; TRBD1 is a possible D gene (5 bases). The CDR3 is made up of 15 amino acids. Between the trimmed V and J ends, which lost 8 bases and 5 bases, there was a span of 21 bases. Germline CDR1 reads LNHDA; CDR2 reads SQIVND (reference sequence). CDR3 sequence: CASAPRASGGTEAFF. The DNA of the CDR3 is TGTGCCAGTGCCCCGCGGGCCTCCGGGGGGACTGAAGCTTTCTTT.

The genes are TRBV7-9 and TRBJ2-7, with 7 bases fitting TRBD1. Per the germline V gene, CDR1 is SEHNR and CDR2 is FQNEAQ (reference sequence). The CDR3 runs to 15 residues. The chain's CDR3 is CASSGPGQRAYGQYV. The CDR3 DNA reads TGTGCCAGCAGCGGACCGGGACAGAGAGCCTACGGGCAGTACGTC.

The V and J genes are TRBV14 and TRBJ2-7; 14 nucleotides align to TRBD2. With 3 bases clipped from V and 1 base from J, the junction kept 5 bases outside the gene matches. CDR3 length: 17 residues. Germline V CDR1 and CDR2: SGHDN, FVKESK. In DNA form, the CDR3 reads TGTGCCAGCAGCCAGGGACTAGCGGGAGTGGGTTCCTACGAGCAGTACTTC. Translated, it gives CASSQGLAGVGSYEQYF.

J is TRBJ1-1 and V is TRBV6-1; D may be TRBD1 (6 bases). V dropped 5 bases and J dropped 2 bases, with 15 bases sitting between them. The CDR3 runs to 15 residues. CDR1 is MNHNS, CDR2 SASEGT, per germline. CDR3 nucleotides: TGTGCCAGCAGTCCCAGGGGTAGAAGAAACACTGAAGCTTTCTTT. Amino acids: CASSPRGRRNTEAFF.

The V gene is TRBV10-3, the J gene TRBJ2-3, with D unresolved. This CDR3 is built from 14 residues. CDR1 ENHRY and CDR2 SYGVKD come from the germline V gene. Trimming cost V 8 bases and J 0 bases, with 12 bases left between them. CDR3 sequence: CAIALDASTDTQYF. DNA for the CDR3: TGTGCCATCGCCCTAGACGCTAGCACAGATACGCAGTATTTT.

This clone was recorded only once. The chain uses TRBV6-1 and TRBJ2-7; 8 positions agree with TRBD1. Trimming at V came to 8 bases and at J to 0 bases, leaving 6 bases not matched to a gene. The CDR3 covers 14 residues. The germline CDR1 and CDR2 sequences are MNHNS and SASEGT. The CDR3 loop reads CASGTGARSYEQYV. In DNA form, the CDR3 reads TGTGCCAGCGGGACAGGAGCCCGCTCCTACGAGCAGTACGTC.

In this sample, this clone turned up once. One end of the junction varies from germline; a read error may be responsible. The chain joins TRBV7-9 to TRBJ2-5; no clear D gene. The V gene's germline CDR1 is SEHNR and CDR2 FQNEAQ (reference sequence). The CDR3 runs 11 residues. CDR3 amino acids: CASSNQETQYF. CDR3 sequence (DNA): TGTGCCAGCAGCAACCAGGAGACCCAGTACTTC.

V is TRBV9 and J is TRBJ1-4, with 8 bases identical to TRBD1. After removal of 3 bases from V and 7 bases from J, the junction contained 2 bases not matched to a gene. The germline V gene encodes CDR1 SGDLS and CDR2 YYNGEE. The CDR3 is made up of 13 amino acids. The CDR3 DNA follows: TGTGCCAGCAGCGCAGGACAGGGTGAAAAACTGTTTTTT. Translated: CASSAGQGEKLFF. The full variable domain, its missing parts supplied by reference TRBV9 and TRBJ1-4, is DSGVTQTPKHLITATGQRVTLRCSPRSGDLSVYWYQQSLDQGLQFLIQYYNGEERAKGNILERFSAQQFPDLHSELNLSSLELGDSALYFCASSAGQGEKLFFGSGTQLSVL.

The chain joins TRBV7-9 to TRBJ2-2; perhaps TRBD1 as D (6 bases). Germline CDR1 and CDR2: SEHNR and FQNEAQ (reference sequence). The CDR3 sequence is 15 residues long. Trimming left V 1 base short and J 0 bases short, with 6 bases between. The CDR3 nucleotides read TGTGCCAGCAGCTTAGAGGGGGCGAACACCGGGGAGCTGTTTTTT. This sequence encodes CASSLEGANTGELFF.

This clone has just one count. The chain carries TRBV7-9 and TRBJ2-1, with 8 bases fitting TRBD2. This CDR3 has 15 amino acids. In germline, CDR1 is SEHNR, CDR2 FQNEAQ (reference sequence). Trimming took 3 bases from V and 3 from J; bases not matched to a gene: 4. The chain's CDR3 is CASSLRGTSYNEQFF. The CDR3 DNA reads as TGTGCCAGCAGCTTGCGAGGGACTAGCTACAATGAGCAGTTCTTC.